Included here is one TCR beta chain sequence, with context. Its target is not known. The germline CDR1 and CDR2 sequences are MNHEY and SMNVEV (reference sequence). Trimming took off 3 bases at V and 5 bases at J, with 14 bases between the two ends. The CDR3 length is 15 residues. The data derive from a study of cytomegalovirus exposure and HLA in healthy donors. For the study at large: The Caucasian-associated ancestry cluster held around 81% of over 350 genotyped donors. Study-wide points: A link between a missense DCLRE1C variant and TCR beta V- and J-gene trimming emerged from a later analysis. Reportedly, cytomegalovirus status was diagnosed with high sensitivity and specificity. It emerged from a later analysis that several of the most significant clusters appeared to be linked to common viral pathogens.

The PCR used 60 Vbeta and 13 Jbeta primers. Assay: immunoSEQ multiplex PCR; the TCRdb copy retains only in-frame clones and omits some. In all, the sample yields 220,000 or so clones. The chain recombines TRBV27 with TRBJ2-1; weak D call: TRBD1 (7 bases). Sample: PBMCs. The sequence was obtained from a girl aged 2 to 10 in good health and CMV-seropositive. The chain's CDR3 is CASSFFAGQNNEQFF. The CDR3 bases are TGTGCCAGCAGTTTTTTTGCGGGACAGAACAATGAGCAGTTCTTC.